This record looks at one T cell receptor beta chain sequence and its context. Its specificity is not known. This entry belongs to a study of a mutant IDH1 vaccine in newly diagnosed glioma. Time point here: week 35, safety follow-up. Vaccination comprised doses that each held 300 ug of mutant IDH1 20-mer peptide, plus topical imiquimod. This table comes from immunoSEQ multiplex PCR, and its TCRdb copy is limited to in-frame clones, with some not included. Here the sample spans about 74,000 clones, more than 85% being singletons. J lost 2 bases, V lost 8 bases, and 5 bases had no gene match. The CDR3 loop spans 14 amino acids. Germline CDR1 is MDHEN and CDR2 is SYDVKM.

J is TRBJ2-3 and V is TRBV28; 9 nucleotides agree with TRBD2. The TCR comes from a man aged 30-40 years with glioma. The sample consisted of PBMCs, taken from a glioma patient whose treatment included an IDH1 peptide vaccine. The chain's CDR3 is CASGSGGLTDTQYF. CDR3 sequence (DNA): TGTGCCAGCGGCAGCGGGGGGCTCACAGATACGCAGTATTTT.